Listed below are T cell receptor beta chains from one sample, sequenced in a study of shared clonotypes between healthy human individuals. Clones were sequenced by immunoSEQ multiplex PCR, and TCRdb holds only the in-frame ones, with some missing. The sample records approximately 480,000 clones, over 60% being singletons. The sample was PBMCs. These receptors originate from a woman aged 40 to 49 in good health. Some clones in this sample may be carry-over from other donors' samples. The CDR3 runs from the conserved cysteine through the conserved F or W.

j_call: TRBJ1-5; v_call: TRBV4-1; cdr3_length: 14; cdr3_aa: CASSQDAGGQPQHF
j_call: TRBJ2-1; v_call: TRBV7-2; cdr3_length: 14; cdr3_aa: CASSLGSGGNEQFF
j_call: TRBJ1-1; v_call: TRBV7-9; cdr3_length: 17; cdr3_aa: CASSFFRDTLTNTEAFF
j_call: TRBJ1-2; v_call: TRBV5-6; cdr3_length: 14; cdr3_aa: CASSSSGEVYGYTF
j_call: TRBJ2-2; v_call: TRBV11-3; cdr3_length: 13; cdr3_aa: CASSRRGTGELFF
j_call: TRBJ2-2; v_call: TRBV5-6; cdr3_length: 15; cdr3_aa: CASTGDRWGTGELFF
j_call: TRBJ2-6; v_call: TRBV6-4; cdr3_length: 16; cdr3_aa: CASSDVGASGANVLTF
j_call: TRBJ2-1; v_call: TRBV4-1; cdr3_length: 14; cdr3_aa: CASSPLTSHNEQFF
j_call: TRBJ2-3; v_call: TRBV5-4; cdr3_length: 17; cdr3_aa: CASSLVGLAGDADTQYF
j_call: TRBJ2-3; v_call: TRBV15; cdr3_length: 14; cdr3_aa: CATSRGTDTDTQYF
j_call: TRBJ2-5; v_call: TRBV27; cdr3_length: 14; cdr3_aa: CASRKAGGPGEQYF
j_call: TRBJ2-2; v_call: TRBV30; cdr3_length: 15; cdr3_aa: CAWNMGLAATGELFF
j_call: TRBJ2-5; v_call: TRBV13; cdr3_length: 16; cdr3_aa: CASSLGSLGGQETQYF
j_call: TRBJ2-5; v_call: TRBV9; cdr3_length: 14; cdr3_aa: CASSSGVGRETQYF
j_call: TRBJ2-7; v_call: TRBV15; cdr3_length: 15; cdr3_aa: CATSRVGGLGYEQYF
j_call: TRBJ2-1; v_call: TRBV11-1; cdr3_length: 15; cdr3_aa: CASSSPLGTLGEQFF
j_call: TRBJ2-5; v_call: TRBV29-1; cdr3_length: 14; cdr3_aa: CSVERGVVLETQYF
j_call: TRBJ2-5; v_call: TRBV18; cdr3_length: 17; cdr3_aa: CASSPQTGTPHQETQYF
j_call: TRBJ1-1; v_call: TRBV7-3; cdr3_length: 15; cdr3_aa: CASSLSGGENTEAFF
j_call: TRBJ1-2; v_call: TRBV19; cdr3_length: 13; cdr3_aa: CASSIAENYGYTF
j_call: TRBJ2-1; v_call: TRBV7-2; cdr3_length: 14; cdr3_aa: CASRGQIRANEQFF
j_call: TRBJ1-2; v_call: TRBV9; cdr3_length: 15; cdr3_aa: CASSVVPGQGAGYTF
j_call: TRBJ2-7; v_call: TRBV29-1; cdr3_length: 13; cdr3_aa: CSVKTSGSYEQYF
j_call: TRBJ2-2; v_call: TRBV18; cdr3_length: 14; cdr3_aa: CASSPDRDTGELFF
j_call: TRBJ1-5; v_call: TRBV28; cdr3_length: 13; cdr3_aa: CASSFRSWEPQHF
j_call: TRBJ2-7; v_call: TRBV7-9; cdr3_length: 14; cdr3_aa: CASSQTGMSHEQYF
j_call: TRBJ2-7; v_call: TRBV7-9; cdr3_length: 15; cdr3_aa: CASSSRDREGREQYF
j_call: TRBJ1-1; v_call: TRBV7-9; cdr3_length: 13; cdr3_aa: CASRTRQNTEAFF
j_call: TRBJ2-5; v_call: TRBV7-2; cdr3_length: 15; cdr3_aa: CASSPPGLGIETQYF
j_call: TRBJ1-2; v_call: TRBV6-6; cdr3_length: 15; cdr3_aa: CASRRDGRGSYGYTF
j_call: TRBJ1-1; v_call: TRBV6-5; cdr3_length: 13; cdr3_aa: CASSKGLSTEAFF
j_call: TRBJ2-4; v_call: TRBV11-2; cdr3_length: 13; cdr3_aa: CASSLDMSAAGDF
j_call: TRBJ1-4; v_call: TRBV4-1; cdr3_length: 16; cdr3_aa: CASSQVWGGEGEKLFF
j_call: TRBJ2-5; v_call: TRBV7-7; cdr3_length: 14; cdr3_aa: CASSFDGSQETQYF
j_call: TRBJ2-1; v_call: TRBV28; cdr3_length: 16; cdr3_aa: CASRRLAGGKPGEQFF
j_call: TRBJ1-1; v_call: TRBV27; cdr3_length: 13; cdr3_aa: CASSLHRNTEAFF
j_call: TRBJ2-2; v_call: TRBV2; cdr3_length: 14; cdr3_aa: CASRRTGSAGELFF
j_call: TRBJ1-2; v_call: TRBV10-3; cdr3_length: 12; cdr3_aa: CAIMGASYGYTF